A single sample gave rise to the 16 T cell receptor beta chains below, sequenced in a study of early T cells in non-severe SARS-CoV-2 infection (dated by TCRdb to about 2021). Library generation was performed with 5' RACE. The sample was run on a NextSeq 500. TCRdb redid the processing of the public reads, applying fastp at Q25 and MiXCR, and retained in-frame beta chains. Each entry is one CDR3 protein sequence, shown with its most common DNA and genes. For this sample the table gives about 77,000 distinct CDR3 sequences, of which roughly 12% were detected only once. Roughly a sixth of the sample rests with the top ten. The sample here was whole blood, taken at baseline. Receptor source: an adult who was a healthcare worker with PCR-confirmed SARS-CoV-2 infection or an uninfected control (not recorded which). The donor label of this sample is uncertain.

The V gene is TRBV3-1, the J gene TRBJ2-1; D possibly corresponds to TRBD2 (5 bases). CDR1 LGHDT and CDR2 YNNKEL come from the germline V gene (reference sequence). The V gene lost 6 bases and the J gene lost 0 bases, with 9 bases spanning the gap. The CDR3 spans 14 residues. The CDR3 DNA reads as TGTGCCAGCAGATCGCGGGCCTCCTACAATGAGCAGTTCTTC. Protein product: CASRSRASYNEQFF.

This clonotype was counted a few times. This chain links TRBV4-2 with TRBJ2-5, with D perhaps matching TRBD2 (5 bases). V was cut by 5 bases and J by 3 bases, with 22 bases left in between. Per the germline V gene, CDR1 is LGHNA and CDR2 is YNFKEQ. The CDR3 is 17 amino acids. The CDR3 loop is CASSDKARSSAKETQYF. The CDR3 DNA reads as TGTGCCAGCAGCGACAAGGCCCGGAGTAGCGCAAAAGAGACCCAGTACTTC.

The genes are TRBV7-8 and TRBJ1-5; D unclear. Germline assignment: CDR1 SGHVS and CDR2 FQNEAQ. This CDR3 is 15 amino acids long. V shed 4 bases and J shed 1 base, with 11 bases lying between them. This CDR3 reads CASSSVRISNQPQHF. The CDR3 region has the DNA TGTGCCAGCAGCTCCGTCCGAATCAGCAATCAGCCCCAGCATTTT.

This clonotype was recorded a few times. The V call is TRBV29-1, the J call TRBJ1-1, with 8 positions matching TRBD1. The V segment lost 4 bases and the J segment 4 bases; nucleotides outside the gene matches: 2. Per the germline V gene, CDR1 is SQVTM and CDR2 is ANQGSEA. There are 12 residues in the CDR3. For the CDR3, the DNA is TGCAGCGTTGGCCAGGGGGCCACTGAAGCTTTCTTT. Translation: CSVGQGATEAFF.

This clonotype was detected only a few times. The chain has TRBV12-3 or TRBV12-4 and TRBJ2-7; TRBD1 matches at 7 bases. The CDR3 contains 12 residues. After removal of 9 bases from V and 4 bases from J, the junction contained 6 bases not matched to a gene. CDR3: CARPTGSYEQYF. For the CDR3, the DNA is TGTGCCAGACCGACAGGGTCGTACGAGCAGTACTTC.

This clonotype was recorded many times. The V and J genes are TRBV7-8 and TRBJ2-7, with D perhaps given as TRBD1 or TRBD2 (5 bases each). V was pared by 3 bases and J by 2 bases, with 8 bases between. Germline loops: CDR1 SGHVS, CDR2 FQNEAQ. There are 13 residues in the CDR3. CDR3: CASSFLGAYEQYF. As DNA, the CDR3 is TGTGCCAGCAGCTTCTTGGGGGCCTACGAGCAGTACTTC.

V gene TRBV20-1 combines with J gene TRBJ1-2; D is undetermined. Between the trimmed V and J ends, which lost 0 bases and 5 bases, there was a span of 10 bases. This CDR3 region has 13 residues. The germline CDR1 and CDR2 sequences are DFQATT and SNEGSKA (reference sequence). The CDR3 reads CSARDGRDYGYTF. In DNA form, the CDR3 reads TGCAGTGCTAGAGATGGGCGGGATTATGGCTACACCTTC.

This clonotype was counted at least ten times. The V gene is TRBV9, the J gene TRBJ2-1; D gene unclear. V lost 0 bases and J lost 6, with 1 base in between. The CDR3 has 11 residues. The germline gives CDR1 SGDLS, CDR2 YYNGEE. CDR3 nucleotides: TGTGCCAGCAGCGTAGCCAATGAGCAGTTCTTC. It specifies CASSVANEQFF.

This rearrangement joins TRBV3-1 to TRBJ1-6, with no clear D. V was cut by 5 bases and J by 7 bases, with 9 bases left in between. The germline V gene encodes CDR1 LGHDT and CDR2 YNNKEL (reference sequence). CDR3 length: 13 amino acids. The CDR3 nucleotides read TGTGCCAGCAGCTCCTACTCAAATTCACCCCTCCACTTT. Translated: CASSSYSNSPLHF.

This clonotype has more than one count but fewer than ten. This chain joins TRBV7-9 and TRBJ2-1; 7 bases align to TRBD1. The CDR3 has 13 residues. Germline loops: CDR1 SEHNR, CDR2 FQNEAQ (reference sequence). Unmatched junction bases numbered 9, after V lost 11 bases and J lost 5 bases. The DNA for the CDR3 is TGTGCCGTCAGGGGGTCCCCCAACAATGAGCAGTTCTTC. This sequence encodes CAVRGSPNNEQFF.

The chain employs TRBV6-5 and TRBJ1-6; TRBD1 matches 8 bases. CDR3 length equals 15 residues. Germline trimming cut 5 bases from V and 7 bases from J; bases unmatched to any gene: 7. Germline V gene data show CDR1 as MNHEY and CDR2 as SVGAGI. CDR3 bases: TGTGCCAGCAGTCCCCCCCGGACAGGGAATTCACCCCTCCACTTT. It specifies CASSPPRTGNSPLHF.

The rearrangement links TRBV20-1 to TRBJ2-2, with 8 bases aligning to TRBD2. The V segment lost 0 bases and the J segment 5 bases; nucleotides outside the gene matches: 8. The CDR3 is made up of 16 amino acids. Germline V gives CDR1 DFQATT, CDR2 SNEGSKA (reference sequence). The CDR3 is CSARDRPSGQTGELFF. Written as DNA, the CDR3 is TGCAGTGCTAGAGATCGGCCTAGCGGGCAGACCGGGGAGCTGTTTTTT.

The sample holds a few counts of this clonotype. The chain carries TRBV4-1 and TRBJ2-1; 9 nucleotides match TRBD1. The V gene end was trimmed by 0 bases and the J gene end by 9 bases; junction bases not matched to a gene: 18. Per the germline V gene, CDR1 is MGHRA and CDR2 is YSYEKL. The CDR3 is 19 residues long. The CDR3 coding sequence is TGCGCCAGCAGCCAAGAACATCCCGACAGGGGGAGGGGGTCCAGTGAGCAGTTCTTC. Amino acid sequence: CASSQEHPDRGRGSSEQFF.

This clonotype was found a few times. The chain uses TRBV2 and TRBJ2-2; no definite D call. The CDR3 is made up of 11 amino acids. Trimming shortened V by 7 bases and J by 4 bases, and 4 bases separated the two germline ends. Germline loops: CDR1 SNHLY, CDR2 FYNNEI. The CDR3 sequence is CASTSTGELFF. Written as DNA, the CDR3 is TGTGCCAGCACGAGCACCGGGGAGCTGTTTTTT.

In regard to this clonotype: A read error is possible here, since a much larger clone lies one base away. V gene TRBV6-2 or TRBV6-3 combines with J gene TRBJ2-7, with 9 bases lining up with TRBD2. The CDR3 runs to 16 residues. Per germline, CDR1 MNHEY and CDR2 SVGEGT. Written as DNA, the CDR3 is TGTGCCAGCAGTTACCCATTGGGACTAGCCTCCTACGAGCAGTGCTTC. Protein: CASSYPLGLASYEQCF.

In its sample, this clonotype is medium-sized. The chain uses TRBV10-3 and TRBJ1-2, with TRBD1 matching 7 bases. The CDR3 runs to 15 residues. With 0 bases clipped from V and 3 bases from J, the junction kept 4 bases outside the gene matches. Per germline, CDR1 ENHRY and CDR2 SYGVKD. The CDR3 protein is CAISESVTGYYGYTF. The CDR3 coding sequence is TGTGCCATCAGTGAGTCTGTGACAGGGTACTATGGCTACACCTTC.